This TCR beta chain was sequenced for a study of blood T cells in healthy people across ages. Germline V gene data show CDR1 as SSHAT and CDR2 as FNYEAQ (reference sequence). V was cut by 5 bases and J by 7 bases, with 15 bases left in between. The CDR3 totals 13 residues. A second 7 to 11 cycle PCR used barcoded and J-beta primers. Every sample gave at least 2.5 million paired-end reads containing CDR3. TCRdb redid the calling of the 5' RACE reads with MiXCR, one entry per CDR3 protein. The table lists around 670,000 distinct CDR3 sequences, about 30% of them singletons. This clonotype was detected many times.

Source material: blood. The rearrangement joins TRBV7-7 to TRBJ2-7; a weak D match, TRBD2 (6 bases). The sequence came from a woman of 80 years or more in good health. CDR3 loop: CASSPGRGGEQYF. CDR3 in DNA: TGTGCCAGCAGCCCTGGACGGGGAGGAGAGCAGTACTTC.